This TCR beta chain was recovered during a study of blood T cell repertoires in COVID-19. The overall study: Nucleic acid was either cDNA or gDNA, and it came from T cells, B-cell-depleted T cells, or PBMCs.

The repertoire was sequenced with immunoSEQ multiplex PCR; TCRdb's copy has only in-frame clones and lacks some. The sample contains 190,000 or so clones, roughly 82% of which appear only once. This CDR3 has 18 residues. Sequencing was carried out using PBMCs or T cells enriched from blood (not recorded which). The sequence came from a middle-aged man who had recovered from COVID-19. The chain links TRBV21-1 to TRBJ2-5; whether TRBD2, the table's D call, matches the DNA was not checked. TRBV21-1 is listed as a pseudogene. CDR3 DNA sequence: TGTGCCAGCAGCGAACGATCGGGACTAGCGGGATACCCAGAGACCCAGTACTTC. Protein: CASSERSGLAGYPETQYF.